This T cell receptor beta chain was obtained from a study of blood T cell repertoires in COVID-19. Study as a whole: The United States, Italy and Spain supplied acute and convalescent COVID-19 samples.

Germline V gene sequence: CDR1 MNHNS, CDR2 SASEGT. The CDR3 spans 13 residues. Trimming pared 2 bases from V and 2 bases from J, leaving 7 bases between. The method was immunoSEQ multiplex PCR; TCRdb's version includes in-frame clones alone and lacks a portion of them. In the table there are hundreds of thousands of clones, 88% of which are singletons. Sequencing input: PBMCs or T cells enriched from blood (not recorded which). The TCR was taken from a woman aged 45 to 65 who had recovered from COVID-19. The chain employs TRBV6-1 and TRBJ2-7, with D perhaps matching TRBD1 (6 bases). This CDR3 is CASSENRAYEQYF. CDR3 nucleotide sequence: TGTGCCAGCAGTGAAAACAGGGCCTACGAGCAGTACTTC.